This is a list of T cell receptor beta chains from one sample in a study of response to subunit inactivated influenza vaccine. Via MiXCR, TCRdb re-called the RT-PCR reads, giving one row per CDR3 protein. The table includes approximately 500,000 distinct CDR3 sequences, approximately 22% detected once. The same sample was also studied in work on T cells expressing NK-cell markers.

The sequences come from CD4+ T cells sorted from PBMCs, collected about 13 days after vaccination. All receptors come from a man aged 50-59 years who received an inactivated influenza vaccine. The CDR3 runs from the conserved cysteine through the conserved F or W. D genes are given only for firm matches. Clone size is given for some rows only: seen once, a few or many times, or a class if the clone is expanded.

v_call: TRBV28; j_call: TRBJ2-7; d_call: TRBD1; clone_size: few; cdr3_nt: TGTGCCAGCAGGAGGACAGGCTTTTCCTACGAGCAGTACTTC; cdr3_aa: CASRRTGFSYEQYF
v_call: TRBV20-1; j_call: TRBJ1-3; d_call: .; clone_size: few; cdr3_nt: TGCAGTGCTAGAGATTTTGGGGGTTCGGGAAACACCATATATTTT; cdr3_aa: CSARDFGGSGNTIYF
v_call: TRBV5-4; j_call: TRBJ1-5; d_call: .; clone_size: few; cdr3_nt: TGTGCCAGCAGCTTGGGCGGACACAGCAATCAGCCCCAGCATTTT; cdr3_aa: CASSLGGHSNQPQHF
v_call: TRBV13; j_call: TRBJ1-1; d_call: TRBD1; clone_size: few; cdr3_nt: TGTGCCAGCAGCTCCCGGACAGGGATGAACACTGAAGCTTTCTTT; cdr3_aa: CASSSRTGMNTEAFF
v_call: TRBV14; j_call: TRBJ1-6; d_call: .; clone_size: .; cdr3_nt: TGTGCCAGCAGCCCTCGATTTGGTTCCTCGGCCCTCCACTTT; cdr3_aa: CASSPRFGSSALHF
v_call: TRBV6-1; j_call: TRBJ2-3; d_call: TRBD1; clone_size: .; cdr3_nt: TGTGCCAGCAGTCAGAGGACAGGTGGTGGGACAGATACGCAGTATTTT; cdr3_aa: CASSQRTGGGTDTQYF
v_call: TRBV25-1; j_call: TRBJ2-7; d_call: .; clone_size: .; cdr3_nt: TGTGCCAGCAGTGAATCGACAGTTTTCTACGAGCAGTACTTC; cdr3_aa: CASSESTVFYEQYF
v_call: TRBV7-2; j_call: TRBJ2-3; d_call: .; clone_size: .; cdr3_nt: TGTGCCAGCAGCTCGGGACCTGCCACAGATACGCAGTATTTT; cdr3_aa: CASSSGPATDTQYF
v_call: TRBV6-2/TRBV6-3; j_call: TRBJ2-7; d_call: .; clone_size: .; cdr3_nt: TGTGCCAGCAGTGAGCCGGGACAAAGATACGAGCAGTACTTC; cdr3_aa: CASSEPGQRYEQYF
v_call: TRBV7-3; j_call: TRBJ2-3; d_call: .; clone_size: .; cdr3_nt: TGTGCCAGCAGCTTATACGGGACAACTAGCACAGATACGCAGTATTTT; cdr3_aa: CASSLYGTTSTDTQYF
v_call: TRBV20-1; j_call: TRBJ2-1; d_call: .; clone_size: .; cdr3_nt: TGCAGTGCTAGAGACCTGGACAGTGAGCAGTTCTTC; cdr3_aa: CSARDLDSEQFF
v_call: TRBV7-2; j_call: TRBJ1-1; d_call: .; clone_size: .; cdr3_nt: TGTGCCAGCAGCTTGGATTCGGTATCTGAAGCTTTCTTT; cdr3_aa: CASSLDSVSEAFF
v_call: TRBV3-1; j_call: TRBJ2-7; d_call: TRBD2; clone_size: .; cdr3_nt: TGTGCCAGCGTTGGCGGGAGCTACGAGCAGTACTTC; cdr3_aa: CASVGGSYEQYF
v_call: TRBV7-6; j_call: TRBJ1-5; d_call: .; clone_size: few; cdr3_nt: TGTGCCAGCAGCACTACGAGCAATCAGCCCCAGCATTTT; cdr3_aa: CASSTTSNQPQHF
v_call: TRBV19; j_call: TRBJ2-2; d_call: .; clone_size: .; cdr3_nt: TGTGCCAGTAGAATCGGAGGGATTGACCCCGGGGAGCTGTTTTTT; cdr3_aa: CASRIGGIDPGELFF
v_call: TRBV28; j_call: TRBJ1-1; d_call: .; clone_size: .; cdr3_nt: TGTGCCAGCAGTGTCGGGGGAGTCACTGAAGCTTTCTTT; cdr3_aa: CASSVGGVTEAFF
v_call: TRBV20-1; j_call: TRBJ1-5; d_call: .; clone_size: .; cdr3_nt: TGCAGTGCTAGAGCGGACCAGAATCAGCCCCAGCATTTT; cdr3_aa: CSARADQNQPQHF
v_call: TRBV27; j_call: TRBJ2-7; d_call: TRBD2; clone_size: once; cdr3_nt: TGTGCCAGCAACCCAGCGGGAGGATACGAGCAGTACTTC; cdr3_aa: CASNPAGGYEQYF